What follows are 17 T cell receptor beta chains derived from one specimen sequenced in a study of T cells in Graves' hyperthyroidism and ophthalmopathy. There were TCR beta CDR3 regions amplified from RNA transcripts. HTBI primers drove first-round RT-PCR of the TCR CDR3. TCRdb passed the multiplex PCR reads through MiXCR, listing each CDR3 protein once. The sample has hundreds of thousands of distinct CDR3 sequences; 14% are singletons. Sequencing was performed on blood. These receptors originate from a woman under 30 with Graves' hyperthyroidism.

This clonotype was picked up many times. V usage is TRBV20-1 and J usage is TRBJ2-1; D is unresolved. The CDR3 contains 13 residues. Germline V gene sequence: CDR1 DFQATT, CDR2 SNEGSKA (reference sequence). Trimming stripped 2 bases from V and 2 bases from J, with 7 bases between. This CDR3 reads CSARSRTYNEQFF. The CDR3 bases are TGCAGTGCTAGATCTAGAACCTACAATGAGCAGTTCTTC.

The chain is built from TRBV5-1 and TRBJ2-5, with 14 bases matching TRBD2. Trimming took 4 bases from V and 4 from J; bases not matched to a gene: 6. The germline V gene encodes CDR1 SGHRS and CDR2 YFSETQ. CDR3 length: 16 amino acids. In DNA form, the CDR3 reads TGCGCCAGCAGCCCGGGACTAGCGGGAGCTGGAGAGACCCAGTACTTC. This sequence encodes CASSPGLAGAGETQYF.

The V gene is TRBV20-1, the J gene TRBJ2-5; 11 bases map to TRBD2. The CDR3 extends over 14 amino acids. Germline V gives CDR1 DFQATT, CDR2 SNEGSKA (reference sequence). Trimming at V came to 6 bases and at J to 5 bases, leaving 8 bases not matched to a gene. CDR3 region: CSAPGLAELETQYF. DNA of the CDR3: TGCAGTGCGCCGGGACTAGCGGAGCTGGAGACCCAGTACTTC.

The sample holds a few counts of this clonotype. This chain uses TRBV5-1 with TRBJ2-1; 9 bases fit TRBD2. V lost 0 bases and J lost 3; bases outside the gene matches: 7. The CDR3 has 17 residues. Germline V CDR1 and CDR2: SGHRS, YFSETQ. Written as DNA, the CDR3 is TGCGCCAGCAGCTTGGAAGGACTAGCGTCGATCTACAATGAGCAGTTCTTC. Protein: CASSLEGLASIYNEQFF.

This clonotype was seen a few times. The gene calls are TRBV20-1 and TRBJ2-1, with TRBD2 matching 8 bases. Germline trimming cut 7 bases from V and 3 bases from J; bases unmatched to any gene: 8. The CDR3 consists of 14 residues. Germline CDR1 DFQATT, CDR2 SNEGSKA (reference sequence). CDR3 nucleotides: TGCAGTGTCTCGAAGCGGGAGATCTACAATGAGCAGTTCTTC. This encodes CSVSKREIYNEQFF.

In its sample, this clonotype was seen many times. This chain connects TRBV2 to TRBJ2-3; tentative D call: TRBD2 (5 bases). The V gene lost 5 bases and the J gene lost 2 bases, with 8 bases spanning the gap. CDR3 length: 13 residues. Germline V gives CDR1 SNHLY, CDR2 FYNNEI. The CDR3 bases are TGTGCCAGCAGTCGGAGGTTCACAGATACGCAGTATTTT. Translated: CASSRRFTDTQYF.

A note on this clonotype: The conserved phenylalanine or tryptophan normally closing the CDR3 is absent here, so this likely arose from a read error. The rearrangement links TRBV14 to TRBJ2-3; the match to TRBD2 covers 8 bases. The junction had 13 bases not matched to a gene; V was cut back by 10 bases and J by 4 bases. CDR1 and CDR2 (germline): SGHDN, FVKESK. This CDR3 has 15 residues. As DNA, the CDR3 is TGTGCCAAAAACATGTCACTAGCGGAATCAGATACGCAGTATATT. Protein: CAKNMSLAESDTQYI.

This clonotype was found many times. The chain has TRBV20-1 and TRBJ2-2; 7 bases are shared with TRBD2. The CDR3 is made up of 15 amino acids. Trimming removed 1 base from V and 8 bases from J; junction bases left unmatched: 10. Germline V gene lookup returns CDR1 DFQATT and CDR2 SNEGSKA (reference sequence). CDR3 loop: CSARVNSGLEGELFF. The CDR3 DNA is TGCAGTGCTAGAGTTAATAGCGGGCTCGAAGGGGAGCTGTTTTTT.

The rearrangement links TRBV5-1 to TRBJ2-1, with TRBD2 matching over 12 bases. The CDR3 is made up of 15 amino acids. Unmatched junction bases numbered 3, after V lost 3 bases and J lost 5 bases. Germline V gene sequence: CDR1 SGHRS, CDR2 YFSETQ. The CDR3 coding sequence is TGCGCCAGCAGCTGGACTAGCGGGAACAACAATGAGCAGTTCTTC. It is translated as CASSWTSGNNNEQFF.

This clonotype occurred a few times. The chain carries TRBV4-1 and TRBJ1-5; no definite D call. Per the germline V gene, CDR1 is MGHRA and CDR2 is YSYEKL. The CDR3 has 14 residues. V lost 3 bases, J lost 0 bases, and 6 bases lay in between. The CDR3 sequence: CASSQLGSNQPQHF. CDR3 coding DNA: TGCGCCAGCAGCCAGTTGGGTAGCAATCAGCCCCAGCATTTT.

This clonotype was found many times. The CDR3 DNA reads as TGTGCCACCAGTGATTCAACGGGGGACAGGGGGCAGACTAATGAAAAACTGTTTTTT. Translated, it gives CATSDSTGDRGQTNEKLFF. The J gene is TRBJ1-4, the V gene TRBV24-1; 12 nucleotides match TRBD1. The CDR3 runs 19 residues. The V and J ends lost 2 bases and 2 bases, in that order; junction bases with no gene match: 8. The germline V gene encodes CDR1 KGHDR and CDR2 SFDVKD.

Points on this clonotype: A read error may explain this, as a much larger clone is one base away. CDR3 amino acids: CASSSLVLSGRPHYERYF. CDR3 in DNA: TGCGCCAGCAGCTCTCTTGTTTTATCCGGGAGGCCCCACTACGAGCGGTACTTC. The gene calls are TRBV5-1 and TRBJ2-7; the match to TRBD2 covers 7 bases. CDR1 is SGHRS and CDR2 is YFSETQ in the germline V gene. This CDR3 contains 18 residues.

In this sample, this clonotype turned up many times. The chain recombines TRBV4-1 with TRBJ1-5; TRBD1 agrees at 9 bases. CDR1 is MGHRA and CDR2 is YSYEKL in the germline V gene. The CDR3 loop spans 17 amino acids. With 1 base clipped from V and 3 bases from J, the junction kept 7 bases outside the gene matches. This CDR3 is CASSQAVWDRVNQPQHF. CDR3 nucleotide sequence: TGCGCCAGCAGCCAAGCGGTATGGGACAGGGTCAATCAGCCCCAGCATTTT.

This clonotype has only a few counts. The rearrangement links TRBV19 to TRBJ2-1; perhaps TRBD2 as D (6 bases). The CDR3 runs 16 residues. V lost 3 bases to trimming and J lost 0 bases, with 12 bases between them. Germline assignment: CDR1 LNHDA and CDR2 SQIVND (reference sequence). The CDR3 spells CASSIPLGSSYNEQFF. CDR3 coding DNA: TGTGCCAGTAGTATCCCACTCGGGAGCTCCTACAATGAGCAGTTCTTC.

The chain carries TRBV19 and TRBJ1-5; D remains ambiguous. Germline V gives CDR1 LNHDA, CDR2 SQIVND (reference sequence). V lost 0 bases, J lost 6 bases, and 15 bases lay in between. The CDR3 has 16 amino acids. The CDR3 reads CASSIDSGPGGQPQHF. The DNA of the CDR3 is TGTGCCAGTAGTATAGATTCCGGACCAGGAGGTCAGCCCCAGCATTTT.

This clonotype was counted at least ten times. The V gene is TRBV12-3 or TRBV12-4, the J gene TRBJ2-2; 7 positions agree with TRBD1. The junction had 10 bases not matched to a gene; V was cut back by 7 bases and J by 5 bases. This CDR3 has 15 amino acids. For the CDR3, the DNA is TGTGCCAGCAAAGCCGGGACAGCCAAAACCGGGGAGCTGTTTTTT. Translated: CASKAGTAKTGELFF.

The rearrangement joins TRBV12-3 or TRBV12-4 to TRBJ2-7, with 7 nucleotides matching TRBD2. J was trimmed by 7 bases and V by 6 bases; bases with no gene match: 12. The CDR3 runs 14 residues. The CDR3 coding sequence is TGTGCCAGCAGGGCGGGAGTGACCCCGACGGAGCAGTACTTC. Protein: CASRAGVTPTEQYF.